The 21 T cell receptor beta chains presented below share a single source sample, sequenced in a study of tissue T cells after allogeneic stem cell transplantation. Assay used: immunoSEQ multiplex PCR; TCRdb lists only in-frame clones, some missing. There are some 650 clones in the sample; around 68% occur only once, and around 9.1% lies in the top ten. Sequencing was performed on lymph node tissue. The receptors stem from a female BALB/c mouse in good health. MHC haplotype of the strain: H2-d.

The sample holds a few counts of this clone. Gene names and germline refer to mouse. The CDR3 is cut off 1 residue early in the read; its end comes from the germline J gene. The chain recombines TRBV31 with TRBJ2-4; 9 bases line up with TRBD1. This CDR3 spans 16 amino acids. Germline CDR1 GKSSPN, CDR2 SITVG. J gave up 1 base and V 1 base, and 6 bases lay outside the gene matches. The CDR3 bases that were read are TGTGCCTGGAGTCGGGGACAGGGAGATGGTCAAAACACCTTGTAC. It encodes CAWSRGQGDGQNTLY. The whole CDR3 is CAWSRGQGDGQNTLYF. The complete variable domain, with remaining parts taken from reference TRBV31 and TRBJ2-4, reads AQTIHQWPVAEIKAVGSPLSLGCTIKGKSSPNLYWYWQATGGTLQQLFYSITVGQVESVVQLNLSASRPKDDQFILSTEKLLLSHSGFYLCAWSRGQGDGQNTLYFGAGTRLSVL.

Concerning this clone: Each gene name is a mouse one. The read ends 1 residue early relative to the CDR3; the germline J gene fills the gap. The chain links TRBV2 to TRBJ2-4; D may be TRBD2 (7 bases). Trimming pared 0 bases from V and 1 base from J, leaving 8 bases between. This CDR3 contains 15 residues. The germline gives CDR1 LGHNA, CDR2 YSYQKL. The CDR3 loop is CASSQEGGRQNTLYF. Incomplete CDR3 DNA: TGTGCCAGCAGCCAAGAAGGGGGGCGTCAAAACACCTTGTAC. The full variable domain, in which reference TRBV2 and TRBJ2-4 provide the parts outside the CDR3, is DPKIIQKPKYLVAVTGSEKILICEQYLGHNAMYWYRQSAKKPLEFMFSYSYQKLMDNQTASSRFQPQSSKKNHLDLQITALKPDDSATYFCASSQEGGRQNTLYFGAGTRLSVL.

As regards this clone: Gene and germline names: mouse. Coverage ceases 1 residue before the CDR3 finishes, and the germline J gene fills in the end. V gene TRBV13-3 combines with J gene TRBJ2-1; TRBD1 is a possible D gene (6 bases). V was cut by 5 bases and J by 2 bases, with 8 bases left in between. Germline CDR1 reads NNHDY; CDR2 reads SYVADS. The CDR3 covers 13 residues. The sequenced CDR3 bases are TGTGCCAGCAGGGACAGCTACTATGCTGAGCAGTTC. Amino acid sequence: CASRDSYYAEQF. The complete CDR3 sequence is CASRDSYYAEQFF.

In the case of this clone: Mouse gene names apply. The read comes to an end 1 residue before the CDR3 does, leaving the germline J gene to fill in the end. The chain employs TRBV13-2 and TRBJ1-3, with 8 nucleotides matching TRBD1. The CDR3 extends over 16 amino acids. The germline CDR1 and CDR2 sequences are NNHNN and SYGAGS (reference sequence). The trim removed 1 base at V and 2 bases at J, leaving 5 bases unmatched. The CDR3 protein is CASGDPAQGAGNTLYF. The sequenced part of the CDR3 DNA is TGTGCCAGCGGTGATCCCGCACAGGGGGCTGGAAATACGCTCTAT.

Concerning this clone: Mouse names are used for the genes. The CDR3 end is not reached by the read, which stops 1 residue before it; the germline J gene fills it in. The chain uses TRBV5 and TRBJ2-7; 11 positions match TRBD2. The CDR3 contains 17 residues. Germline CDR1 is LGHNA and CDR2 is YNLKQL (reference sequence). Trimming took 1 base from V and 0 from J; bases not matched to a gene: 5. The covered CDR3 bases are TGTGCCAGCAGCCAAGGGACTGGGGGGCTGAGCTCCTATGAACAGTAC. Residues: CASSQGTGGLSSYEQY. The whole CDR3 sequence is CASSQGTGGLSSYEQYF.

A remark on this clone: Gene names are the mouse ones. The read is 1 residue too short to cover the CDR3 end, so that end is filled in from the germline J gene. The chain uses TRBV5 and TRBJ2-5; D is undetermined. The CDR3 extends over 12 amino acids. Germline loops: CDR1 LGHNA, CDR2 YNLKQL (reference sequence). V was pared by 4 bases and J by 4 bases, with 6 bases between. CDR3 region: CASSPNKDTQYF. The CDR3 bases that were read are TGTGCCAGCAGCCCAAACAAAGACACCCAGTAC.

A remark on this clone: All gene names here are mouse names. The read terminates 1 residue ahead of where the CDR3 ends, so the germline J gene completes it. The chain recombines TRBV1 with TRBJ2-7; D remains unclear. Germline V gene data show CDR1 as NSQYPW and CDR2 as LRSPGD (reference sequence). V was cut by 3 bases and J by 6 bases, with 6 bases left in between. The CDR3 is 11 residues long. CDR3 DNA, as far as it was read: TGCACCTGCAGTGCGAGGTTTGAACAGTAC. Amino acid sequence: CTCSARFEQY. The whole CDR3 protein is CTCSARFEQYF.

A word on this clone: Any gene name here is a mouse gene name. Sequencing ends 1 residue short of the CDR3 end; the germline J gene provides the rest. The rearrangement links TRBV1 to TRBJ1-4, with a weak D call TRBD1 (5 bases). Trimming stripped 0 bases from V and 7 bases from J, with 9 bases between. Germline V lookup: CDR1 NSQYPW, CDR2 LRSPGD (reference sequence). The CDR3 totals 14 residues. The sequenced part of the CDR3 DNA is TGCACCTGCAGTGCAGATAGGGGAGGCGAAAGATTATTT. Translating it yields CTCSADRGGERLF. The complete CDR3 reads CTCSADRGGERLFF.

This clone occurred once. These gene names are mouse names. The read is 1 residue too short to cover the CDR3 end, so that end is filled in from the germline J gene. This sample also contains other DNA sequences that code for the same CDR3. The chain joins TRBV31 to TRBJ2-1, with 10 bases lining up with TRBD2. The CDR3 totals 15 residues. Germline trimming cut 2 bases from V and 3 bases from J; bases unmatched to any gene: 4. The V gene's germline CDR1 is GKSSPN and CDR2 SITVG. This chain's CDR3 is CAWSLRLGGYAEQFF. CDR3 DNA, as far as it was read: TGTGCCTGGAGTTTGCGACTGGGGGGCTATGCTGAGCAGTTC.

This clone was counted once. The gene names here belong to mouse. The read ends 1 residue before the CDR3 terminus; that terminus is restored from the germline J gene. V usage is TRBV13-2 and J usage is TRBJ1-4, with 10 bases fitting TRBD1. CDR1 and CDR2 from the germline V gene are NNHNN and SYGAGS (reference sequence). The CDR3 runs to 15 residues. V lost 0 bases, J lost 4 bases, and 0 bases stayed unmatched. The CDR3 bases that were read are TGTGCCAGCGGTGATGGGACAGGGGGCAACGAAAGATTATTT. It is translated as CASGDGTGGNERLF. The entire CDR3 is CASGDGTGGNERLFF.

Concerning this clone itself: Gene labels here are mouse ones. The sequenced fragment ends 1 residue before the CDR3 boundary, so the rest is inferred from the germline J gene. This rearrangement joins TRBV3 to TRBJ2-5; no clear D gene. V lost 1 base and J lost 5, with 4 bases in between. This CDR3 has 12 residues. The germline V gene encodes CDR1 SNHLY and CDR2 FYNGKV (reference sequence). CDR3 DNA, as far as it was read: TGTGCCAGCAGCTTAGGGGGAGACACCCAGTAC. Protein sequence: CASSLGGDTQY. The whole CDR3 sequence reads CASSLGGDTQYF. Combining the CDR3 with reference TRBV3 and TRBJ2-5 gives the whole variable domain GPKVLQIPSHQIIDMGQMVTLNCDPVSNHLYFYWYKQILGQQMEFLVNFYNGKVMEKSKLFKDQFSVERPDGSYFTLKIQPTALEDSAVYFCASSLGGDTQYFGPGTRLLVL.

In regard to this clone: Gene names and germline match the mouse. The read ends 1 residue early relative to the CDR3; the germline J gene fills the gap. The sample carries other DNA sequences with the same CDR3. This chain uses TRBV13-1 with TRBJ2-7; D call uncertain. Trimming stripped 5 bases from V and 4 bases from J, with 7 bases between. Germline lookup yields CDR1 NSHNY and CDR2 SYGAGN. The CDR3 is 11 amino acids. The CDR3 loop is CASSEGYEQYF. The DNA read from the CDR3 is TGTGCCAGCAGCGAGGGATATGAACAGTAC.

For this clone: Mouse gene names apply. The CDR3 end falls 1 residue outside the read, so it is completed with the germline J gene. The chain has TRBV13-3 and TRBJ2-3; 10 bases are a match to TRBD2. Per germline, CDR1 NNHDY and CDR2 SYVADS. Trimming at V came to 0 bases and at J to 0 bases, leaving 1 base not matched to a gene. There are 16 residues in the CDR3. CDR3 sequence reads: CASSDDWGGSAETLYF. The sequenced CDR3 bases are TGTGCCAGCAGTGATGACTGGGGGGGTAGTGCAGAAACGCTGTAT.

To note about this clone: The germline and genes are mouse ones. Read coverage stops 1 residue before the CDR3 terminus; the germline J gene supplies the remainder. V is TRBV1 and J is TRBJ2-3, with TRBD1 matching over 7 bases. Unmatched junction bases numbered 8, after V lost 2 bases and J lost 0 bases. CDR1 and CDR2 (germline): NSQYPW, LRSPGD (reference sequence). This CDR3 spans 17 amino acids. CDR3: CTCSARAGTASAETLYF. Incomplete CDR3 DNA: TGCACCTGCAGTGCAAGGGCCGGGACAGCTAGTGCAGAAACGCTGTAT.

Remarks on this clone: The genes and germline here are from mouse. The sequenced fragment ends 1 residue before the CDR3 boundary, so the rest is inferred from the germline J gene. The gene calls are TRBV20 and TRBJ2-1, with D uncertain. This CDR3 has 11 amino acids. Germline lookup yields CDR1 GFQATS and CDR2 STVNSAI. The germline V and J ends were trimmed by 3 bases and 6 bases, with 6 bases remaining between them. The CDR3 sequence is CGASGFAEQFF. CDR3 bases read: TGTGGTGCTAGTGGGTTTGCTGAGCAGTTC.

Details on this clone: Genes and germline come from the mouse. The read falls 1 residue short of the CDR3 end, and the missing part is taken from the germline J gene. The genes are TRBV19 and TRBJ2-3; possible D gene TRBD2, 5 bases. This CDR3 spans 13 amino acids. V dropped 1 base and J dropped 3 bases, with 6 bases sitting between them. In germline, CDR1 is FNHDT, CDR2 SITEND (reference sequence). The CDR3: CASSIWGAETLYF. The CDR3 bases that were read are TGTGCCAGCAGTATATGGGGAGCAGAAACGCTGTAT.

With regard to this clone: Gene names and germline refer to mouse. The sequenced fragment ends 1 residue before the CDR3 boundary, so the rest is inferred from the germline J gene. V and J are TRBV19 and TRBJ2-1; D is undetermined. Germline-derived CDR1 and CDR2 are FNHDT and SITEND (reference sequence). Trimming cost V 2 bases and J 4 bases, with 7 bases left between them. CDR3 length: 13 residues. The DNA read from the CDR3 is TGTGCCAGCAGTATCTCCGGTTATGCTGAGCAGTTC. Protein product: CASSISGYAEQF. The whole CDR3 protein is CASSISGYAEQFF.

This clone was observed a single time. Gene names are the mouse ones. The CDR3 is cut off 1 residue early in the read; its end comes from the germline J gene. V and J are TRBV13-2 and TRBJ1-6, with 7 bases that match TRBD1. TRBJ1-6 is identified as an open reading frame with a role that is uncertain. Germline CDR1 NNHNN, CDR2 SYGAGS (reference sequence). The CDR3 has 17 amino acids. V shed 3 bases and J 0 bases; nucleotides not matched to a gene: 6. The CDR3 sequence: CASGAPGQNSYNSPLYF. CDR3 DNA (partial): TGTGCCAGCGGTGCCCCGGGACAGAATTCCTATAATTCGCCCCTCTAC.

In regard to this clone: Here the gene names and germline are mouse. This chain's CDR3 is CASGGLGGVTGQLYF. The DNA read from the CDR3 is TGTGCCAGCGGTGGACTGGGGGGGGTCACCGGGCAGCTCTAC. This chain links TRBV13-2 with TRBJ2-2; TRBD2 matches at 11 bases. The read is 1 residue too short to cover the CDR3 end, so that end is filled in from the germline J gene. The V and J ends lost 3 bases and 4 bases, in that order; junction bases with no gene match: 2. Germline lookup yields CDR1 NNHNN and CDR2 SYGAGS (reference sequence). This CDR3 has 15 amino acids.

About this clone: Any gene name here is a mouse gene name. The CDR3 end lies 1 residue beyond the end of the read and is filled in from the germline J gene. The chain carries TRBV1 and TRBJ2-5; weak D call: TRBD2 (6 bases). This CDR3 contains 14 residues. V gave up 3 bases and J gave up 3 bases, with 10 bases separating them. Per germline, CDR1 NSQYPW and CDR2 LRSPGD (reference sequence). Partial CDR3 DNA: TGCACCTGCAGTGCTATTGGGGGTCAAGACACCCAGTAC. Translated, it gives CTCSAIGGQDTQY. The full CDR3 is CTCSAIGGQDTQYF.

A word on this clone: The listed genes are named as in mouse. The CDR3 is cut off 1 residue early in the read; its end comes from the germline J gene. The chain links TRBV5 to TRBJ2-1; tentative D call: TRBD1 (6 bases). The CDR3 extends over 15 amino acids. V shed 1 base and J shed 1 base, with 8 bases lying between them. Germline loops: CDR1 LGHNA, CDR2 YNLKQL (reference sequence). The covered CDR3 bases are TGTGCCAGCAGCCAAGTAGGACAGAACTATGCTGAGCAGTTC. Translation: CASSQVGQNYAEQF. The full-length CDR3 reads as CASSQVGQNYAEQFF.